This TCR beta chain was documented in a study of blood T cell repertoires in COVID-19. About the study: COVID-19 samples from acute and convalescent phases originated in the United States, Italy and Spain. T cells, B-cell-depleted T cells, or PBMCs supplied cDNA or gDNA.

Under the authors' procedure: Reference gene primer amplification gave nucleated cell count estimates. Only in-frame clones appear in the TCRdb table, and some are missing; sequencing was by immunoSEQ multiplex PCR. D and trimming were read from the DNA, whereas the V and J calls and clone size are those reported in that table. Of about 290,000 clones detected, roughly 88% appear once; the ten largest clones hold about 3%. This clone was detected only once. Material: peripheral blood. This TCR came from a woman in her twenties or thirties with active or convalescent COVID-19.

The chain's CDR3 is CAWTKAGVSPKSYEQYF. The CDR3 nucleotides are TGTGCCTGGACAAAGGCGGGGGTCTCCCCTAAAAGCTACGAGCAGTACTTC. V usage is TRBV30 and J usage is TRBJ2-7; TRBD2 aligns across 7 bases. Germline CDR1 and CDR2: GTSNPN and SVGIG (reference sequence). V lost 4 bases to trimming and J lost 3 bases; unmatched junction nucleotides: 18. The CDR3 covers 17 residues.